The 24 T cell receptor beta chains presented below share a single source sample, sequenced in a study of cytomegalovirus exposure and HLA in healthy donors. PCR employed 60 Vbeta and 13 Jbeta primers. Produced via immunoSEQ multiplex PCR; TCRdb's table is partial and in-frame only. In the table there are approximately 160,000 clones, around four fifths of which are singletons. The sequencing input was PBMCs. The receptors originated from a woman between 25 and 40 years old in good health and CMV-seropositive.

The chain has TRBV6-5 and TRBJ2-7, with D tentatively TRBD1 (5 bases). Germline CDR1 reads MNHEY; CDR2 reads SVGAGI. The CDR3 has 12 residues. V was shortened by 6 bases and J by 7 bases, with 13 bases between the two germline ends. This chain's CDR3 is CASRTGQGEQYF. The CDR3 nucleotides are TGTGCCAGCAGAACCGGACAAGGTGAGCAGTACTTC.

V usage is TRBV5-4 and J usage is TRBJ2-1; TRBD2 matches at 14 bases. The CDR3 contains 15 residues. The ends lost 3 bases at V and 12 bases at J; junction bases unmatched: 8. The germline CDR1 and CDR2 sequences are SGHNT and YYREEE (reference sequence). The CDR3 reads CASSSGTSGSVGQFF. The CDR3 nucleotides read TGTGCCAGCAGCTCAGGGACTAGCGGGAGCGTCGGGCAGTTCTTC. Supplemented by reference TRBV5-4 and TRBJ2-1, the full variable domain reads ETGVTQSPTHLIKTRGQQVTLRCSSQSGHNTVSWYQQALGQGPQFIFQYYREEENGRGNFPPRFSGLQFPNYSSELNVNALELDDSALYLCASSSGTSGSVGQFFGPGTRLTVL.

This clone was recorded only once. The chain couples TRBV27 to TRBJ2-1; 8 bases are a match to TRBD2. CDR1 MNHEY and CDR2 SMNVEV come from the germline V gene (reference sequence). V lost 4 bases to trimming and J lost 1 base; unmatched junction nucleotides: 3. This CDR3 spans 15 amino acids. CDR3 in DNA: TGTGCCAGCAGTTCTGGACTAGCATCCTACAATGAGCAGTTCTTC. It encodes CASSSGLASYNEQFF.

The CDR3 loop is CASSPRGGTGEQYF. In nucleotides, the CDR3 is TGTGCCAGCAGCCCTAGGGGCGGGACAGGCGAGCAGTACTTC. The rearrangement links TRBV11-3 to TRBJ2-7; 8 positions match TRBD1. This CDR3 region has 14 residues. The germline CDR1 and CDR2 sequences are SGHNT and YENEEA. V was pared by 5 bases and J by 6 bases, with 9 bases of the junction left unmatched.

This CDR3 reads CASTIQGAKNIQYF. CDR3 sequence (DNA): TGCGCCAGCACTATACAGGGGGCCAAAAACATTCAGTACTTC. The chain has TRBV4-1 and TRBJ2-4; 7 bases fit TRBD1. There are 14 residues in the CDR3. The ends lost 7 bases at V and 1 base at J; junction bases unmatched: 4. Per germline, CDR1 MGHRA and CDR2 YSYEKL.

There are a few counts of this clone. V is TRBV2 and J is TRBJ1-2, with D possibly TRBD1 on 6 matching bases. Trimming left V 7 bases short and J 2 bases short, with 14 bases between. Looked up from germline, CDR1 is SNHLY and CDR2 is FYNNEI. This CDR3 comprises 14 residues. The CDR3 loop reads CASNIQGVNYGYTF. CDR3 nucleotides: TGTGCCAGCAACATACAGGGTGTAAACTATGGCTACACCTTC.

The V gene is TRBV30, the J gene TRBJ2-1, with a possible D match to TRBD2 (6 bases). V was cut by 0 bases and J by 8 bases, with 17 bases left in between. The CDR3 has 15 amino acids. The germline gives CDR1 GTSNPN, CDR2 SVGIG (reference sequence). CDR3 amino acids: CAWSVSSGRRDEQFF. Here the CDR3 DNA reads TGTGCCTGGAGTGTCTCCAGCGGGCGGCGGGATGAGCAGTTCTTC. The whole variable domain, filled in from reference TRBV30 and TRBJ2-1, reads SQTIHQWPATLVQPVGSPLSLECTVEGTSNPNLYWYRQAAGRGLQLLFYSVGIGQISSEVPQNLSASRPQDRQFILSSKKLLLSDSGFYLCAWSVSSGRRDEQFFGPGTRLTVL.

The CDR3 protein is CASSLGTGRNTEAFF. CDR3 DNA sequence: TGTGCCAGCAGCTTAGGGACAGGTAGGAACACTGAAGCTTTCTTT. The chain joins TRBV11-3 to TRBJ1-1, with 7 bases lining up with TRBD1. Germline CDR1 is SGHNT and CDR2 is YENEEA. The junction had 3 bases not matched to a gene; V was cut back by 1 base and J by 1 base. The CDR3 contains 15 residues.

Only a few counts were recorded for this clone. The V call is TRBV27, the J call TRBJ1-4; TRBD1 matches 7 bases. This CDR3 spans 16 amino acids. V gave up 6 bases and J gave up 4 bases; unmatched junction bases: 11. Per the germline V gene, CDR1 is MNHEY and CDR2 is SMNVEV (reference sequence). The CDR3 here is CASRPQTGSGNEKLFF. The DNA of the CDR3 is TGTGCCAGCAGGCCTCAGACAGGGTCGGGTAATGAAAAACTGTTTTTT.

The CDR3 region has the DNA TGTGCCAGCAAAACACAGGTCCATGAGCAGTTCTTC. Protein sequence: CASKTQVHEQFF. The V gene is TRBV27, the J gene TRBJ2-1; D is possibly TRBD1 (5 bases). Germline CDR1 is MNHEY and CDR2 is SMNVEV (reference sequence). Trimming took 7 bases from V and 8 from J, leaving 12 bases between them. The CDR3 has 12 residues.

The V call is TRBV2, the J call TRBJ2-7; unclear D gene. V was shortened by 8 bases and J by 6 bases, with 11 bases between the two germline ends. This CDR3 comprises 11 residues. The germline V gene encodes CDR1 SNHLY and CDR2 FYNNEI. CDR3 region: CASVGAGEQYF. In DNA, the CDR3 is TGTGCCAGCGTTGGAGCCGGCGAGCAGTACTTC.

The chain combines TRBV30 with TRBJ1-2, with 7 nucleotides matching TRBD1. Per germline, CDR1 GTSNPN and CDR2 SVGIG (reference sequence). V gave up 0 bases and J gave up 3 bases; unmatched junction bases: 7. This CDR3 is built from 15 residues. In DNA, the CDR3 is TGTGCCTGGAGTGTACGAGGCAGGGGGGACTATGGCTACACCTTC. Encoded protein: CAWSVRGRGDYGYTF.

This clone was counted a single time. The chain links TRBV6-6 to TRBJ1-5; TRBD1 might be the D (5 bases). Trimming removed 7 bases at V and 0 bases at J, with 13 bases between. The germline CDR1 and CDR2 sequences are MNHNY and SVGAGI (reference sequence). The CDR3 is 15 amino acids. The CDR3 DNA is TGTGCCAGCACCCGCCGGGGGGATAGCAATCAGCCCCAGCATTTT. Its translation: CASTRRGDSNQPQHF.

V and J are TRBV28 and TRBJ2-1, with 7 nucleotides matching TRBD1. From germline, CDR1 is MDHEN and CDR2 SYDVKM. V trimming: 2 bases; J trimming: 6 bases; junction bases outside the gene matches: 7. This CDR3 is 15 amino acids long. The CDR3 region has the DNA TGTGCCAGCAGTTTAACGTCAGGGGGATTCAATGAGCAGTTCTTC. Its translation: CASSLTSGGFNEQFF. Full variable domain (missing parts from reference TRBV28 and TRBJ2-1): DVKVTQSSRYLVKRTGEKVFLECVQDMDHENMFWYRQDPGLGLRLIYFSYDVKMKEKGDIPEGYSVSREKKERFSLILESASTNQTSMYLCASSLTSGGFNEQFFGPGTRLTVL.

DNA for the CDR3: TGCGCCAGCAGCTTAGCAGGCCGTGGCACAGATACGCAGTATTTT. It yields the protein CASSLAGRGTDTQYF. The chain joins TRBV5-1 to TRBJ2-3; no clear D gene. CDR1 is SGHRS, CDR2 YFSETQ, per germline. Trimming shortened V by 2 bases and J by 1 base, and 11 bases separated the two germline ends. This CDR3 spans 15 amino acids. Complete variable domain (other parts from reference TRBV5-1 and TRBJ2-3): KAGVTQTPRYLIKTRGQQVTLSCSPISGHRSVSWYQQTPGQGLQFLFEYFSETQRNKGNFPGRFSGRQFSNSRSEMNVSTLELGDSALYLCASSLAGRGTDTQYFGPGTRLTVL.

This clone was seen only a few times. The gene calls are TRBV5-6 and TRBJ1-1; the match to TRBD1 covers 7 bases. The CDR3 spans 15 residues. V was clipped by 3 bases and J by 0 bases; unmatched bases: 5. Germline values: CDR1 SGHDT, CDR2 YYEEEE. CDR3 loop: CASSSHDRVNTEAFF. The CDR3 nucleotides are TGTGCCAGCAGCTCCCACGACAGGGTGAACACTGAAGCTTTCTTT.

The V call is TRBV5-1, the J call TRBJ1-2; maybe TRBD1 (5 bases). With 2 bases removed from V and 4 bases from J, the gap between germline ends came to 6 bases. Germline V gives CDR1 SGHRS, CDR2 YFSETQ. The CDR3 covers 12 residues. CDR3 nucleotides: TGCGCCAGCAGCTTCGACAGCTATGGCTACACCTTC. Its translation: CASSFDSYGYTF.

Only one count was recorded for this clone. V gene TRBV19 combines with J gene TRBJ2-7, with D unresolved. CDR3 size: 13 residues. V was clipped by 6 bases and J by 2 bases, with 11 bases between them. Looked up from germline, CDR1 is LNHDA and CDR2 is SQIVND (reference sequence). This CDR3 reads CASSPGFAYEQYF. The CDR3 DNA follows: TGTGCCAGTAGCCCAGGATTCGCCTACGAGCAGTACTTC. Drawing the rest from reference TRBV19 and TRBJ2-7, the complete variable domain is DGGITQSPKYLFRKEGQNVTLSCEQNLNHDAMYWYRQDPGQGLRLIYYSQIVNDFQKGDIAEGYSVSREKKESFPLTVTSAQKNPTAFYLCASSPGFAYEQYFGPGTRLTVT.

J is TRBJ2-7 and V is TRBV7-8; weak D call: TRBD2 (6 bases). Germline CDR1 and CDR2: SGHVS and FQNEAQ. V was clipped by 7 bases and J by 2 bases, with 15 bases between them. The CDR3 sequence is 14 residues long. CDR3 protein: CASTHSGPTYEQYF. The DNA for the CDR3 is TGTGCCAGCACTCATAGCGGCCCCACCTACGAGCAGTACTTC.

The chain links TRBV7-2 to TRBJ2-1; a possible D gene is TRBD1 (5 bases). From germline, CDR1 is SGHTA and CDR2 FQGNSA. CDR3 size: 18 residues. Trimming cost V 5 bases and J 5 bases, with 25 bases left between them. The CDR3 reads CASSPPGQGVLSDNEQFF. As DNA, the CDR3 is TGTGCCAGCAGCCCCCCGGGTCAAGGGGTCCTATCCGACAATGAGCAGTTCTTC.

CDR3 amino acids: CASSWQGHVQDTQYF. CDR3 sequence (DNA): TGTGCCAGCAGTTGGCAGGGTCACGTCCAAGATACGCAGTATTTT. This chain links TRBV27 with TRBJ2-3; a possible D gene is TRBD1 (5 bases). Germline V gives CDR1 MNHEY, CDR2 SMNVEV (reference sequence). V lost 4 bases and J 5 bases, leaving 16 bases between the germline ends. The CDR3 is made up of 15 amino acids.

This clone has only one observation. This chain uses TRBV5-1 with TRBJ2-3, with D maybe TRBD2 (5 bases). The CDR3 sequence is 17 residues long. Germline loops: CDR1 SGHRS, CDR2 YFSETQ. V gave up 2 bases and J gave up 0 bases, with 16 bases separating them. DNA of the CDR3: TGCGCCAGCAGCTTTTTGAGGGAGACCCATAGCACAGATACGCAGTATTTT. As protein: CASSFLRETHSTDTQYF.

This clone has just a few counts. The V call is TRBV4-3, the J call TRBJ2-3, with D maybe TRBD2 (5 bases). The CDR3 contains 15 residues. Germline V gene sequence: CDR1 LGHNA, CDR2 YSLEER. V lost 0 bases to trimming and J lost 2 bases, with 9 bases between them. The CDR3 DNA reads as TGCGCCAGCAGCCAAGATAGCGATCCCACAGATACGCAGTATTTT. Protein sequence: CASSQDSDPTDTQYF.

The CDR3 sequence: CASSRDSPSTDTQYF. CDR3 in DNA: TGTGCCAGCAGCCGCGACAGCCCTAGCACAGATACGCAGTATTTT. The chain carries TRBV5-4 and TRBJ2-3; tentatively, D is TRBD1 (5 bases). V was shortened by 4 bases and J by 0 bases, with 12 bases between the two germline ends. CDR1 and CDR2 from the germline V gene are SGHNT and YYREEE (reference sequence). The length of the CDR3 is 15 residues.